What follows are 14 T cell receptor beta chains derived from one specimen sequenced in a study of blood T cells in healthy people across ages. A J-beta primer mix and a sample-barcoded 5' primer were used in a second PCR of about 7 to 12 cycles. TCRdb re-analysed the 5' RACE reads in MiXCR, keeping a single row per CDR3 protein. The sample includes hundreds of thousands of distinct CDR3 sequences, 52% of them seen just once. Sequencing was carried out using blood. Receptors were obtained from a woman of 80 years or more in good health.

This clonotype was seen repeatedly, ten times or more. The chain has TRBV20-1 and TRBJ2-5; D perhaps matches TRBD2 (6 bases). The CDR3 consists of 14 residues. Germline lookup yields CDR1 DFQATT and CDR2 SNEGSKA (reference sequence). V lost 5 bases to trimming and J lost 1 base, with 14 bases between them. The CDR3 bases are TGCAGTGCTCTGGGGGGTCTGACCCAAGAGACCCAGTACTTC. Translating it yields CSALGGLTQETQYF.

This chain joins TRBV6-2 or TRBV6-3 and TRBJ2-2, with a tentative D call TRBD1 (5 bases). The CDR3 consists of 16 residues. The V end lost 0 bases, the J end lost 5 bases, and 13 bases lay between the germline ends. Germline V gene lookup returns CDR1 MNHEY and CDR2 SVGEGT. This CDR3 is CASSYSFQGSTGELFF. DNA for the CDR3: TGTGCCAGCAGTTACTCGTTTCAGGGTTCGACCGGGGAGCTGTTTTTT.

The rearrangement uses TRBV7-9 and TRBJ1-5; D gene unclear. Germline V gives CDR1 SEHNR, CDR2 FQNEAQ (reference sequence). CDR3 length: 16 residues. V was trimmed by 6 bases and J by 0 bases, leaving 15 bases between them. The CDR3: CASSPDGWGSNQPQHF. Here the CDR3 DNA reads TGTGCCAGCAGTCCCGACGGTTGGGGTAGCAATCAGCCCCAGCATTTT.

This clonotype was counted at least ten times. The V call is TRBV29-1, the J call TRBJ2-1, with D perhaps TRBD1 (6 bases). The CDR3 totals 15 residues. From germline, CDR1 is SQVTM and CDR2 ANQGSEA. V dropped 4 bases and J dropped 7 bases, with 20 bases sitting between them. The CDR3 DNA reads as TGCAGCGTTGTGCCCTACACAGGGCATCGGAATGAGCAGTTCTTC. Its translation is CSVVPYTGHRNEQFF.

Notes on this clonotype: A much larger clone lies one base from this, so it may be a read error. CDR3 sequence: CSARDGRANEQYF. The CDR3 nucleotides are TGCAGTGCTAGAGACGGGAGGGCGAATGAGCAGTACTTC. V and J are TRBV20-1 and TRBJ2-7, with TRBD2 matching over 8 bases. From germline, CDR1 is DFQATT and CDR2 SNEGSKA (reference sequence). This CDR3 is 13 amino acids long. The V and J ends lost 0 bases and 7 bases, in that order; junction bases with no gene match: 5.

The chain combines TRBV7-9 with TRBJ2-7; D is perhaps TRBD1 (5 bases). Between the trimmed V and J ends, which lost 2 bases and 3 bases, there was a span of 14 bases. There are 15 residues in the CDR3. The germline V gene has CDR1 SEHNR and CDR2 FQNEAQ (reference sequence). The CDR3 region is CASSLLGLPGYEQYF. As DNA, the CDR3 is TGTGCCAGCAGCTTATTGGGGCTTCCTGGCTACGAGCAGTACTTC.

This clonotype has ten or more counts. V usage is TRBV20-1 and J usage is TRBJ2-3, with 7 nucleotides matching TRBD1. The J segment lost 4 bases and the V segment lost 0 bases, leaving 7 bases of the junction unmatched. Germline CDR1 and CDR2: DFQATT and SNEGSKA (reference sequence). The CDR3 length is 15 residues. The CDR3 is CSAREGRQGSDTQYF. The CDR3 DNA sequence: TGCAGTGCTAGAGAAGGGAGACAGGGATCAGATACGCAGTATTTT.

The chain carries TRBV12-3 or TRBV12-4 and TRBJ2-5; D possibly corresponds to TRBD2 (5 bases). The V and J ends lost 6 bases and 5 bases respectively, with 13 bases between them. The CDR3 covers 13 residues. This CDR3 is CASRAEGRETQYF. The CDR3 region has the DNA TGTGCCAGCAGGGCTGAGGGTCGGGAGACCCAGTACTTC.

This clonotype was counted many times. The rearrangement links TRBV28 to TRBJ1-2; D is possibly TRBD1 (5 bases). This CDR3 region has 13 residues. In germline, CDR1 is MDHEN, CDR2 SYDVKM. V was trimmed by 10 bases and J by 8 bases, leaving 20 bases between them. The CDR3 loop is CATLSGGLWGYTF. The CDR3 DNA follows: TGTGCCACCCTCTCGGGGGGTCTTTGGGGCTACACCTTC.

This clonotype appeared many times. The chain has TRBV5-1 and TRBJ2-1; a weak D match, TRBD2 (7 bases). V lost 4 bases and J lost 0, with 14 bases in between. Germline V gene sequence: CDR1 SGHRS, CDR2 YFSETQ. This CDR3 has 16 residues. The CDR3 DNA reads TGCGCCAGCAGCGCGGCGGGGGCCGTCTCCTACAATGAGCAGTTCTTC. Its protein is CASSAAGAVSYNEQFF. Full variable domain (remainder filled in from reference TRBV5-1 and TRBJ2-1): KAGVTQTPRYLIKTRGQQVTLSCSPISGHRSVSWYQQTPGQGLQFLFEYFSETQRNKGNFPGRFSGRQFSNSRSEMNVSTLELGDSALYLCASSAAGAVSYNEQFFGPGTRLTVL.

The chain joins TRBV25-1 to TRBJ2-7; 8 bases fit TRBD2. CDR1 and CDR2 from the germline V gene are MGHDK and SYGVNS. V was clipped by 6 bases and J by 3 bases; unmatched bases: 7. The CDR3 has 14 amino acids. CDR3 amino acids: CASSHSGRGYEQYF. The DNA of the CDR3 is TGTGCCAGCAGCCACAGCGGGAGAGGCTACGAGCAGTACTTC.

This chain links TRBV12-3 or TRBV12-4 with TRBJ1-5; a weak D match, TRBD1 (6 bases). The CDR3 has 15 residues. V lost 5 bases and J 3 bases, leaving 14 bases between the germline ends. CDR3 sequence (DNA): TGTGCCAGCAGTAGGGGGGACCTACACAATCAGCCCCAGCATTTT. Its protein is CASSRGDLHNQPQHF.

This clonotype was seen only a few times. CDR3 protein: CASTPREHIRRSYGYTF. The CDR3 coding sequence is TGTGCCAGCACTCCCCGGGAACACATAAGACGGAGCTATGGCTACACCTTC. V and J are TRBV12-3 or TRBV12-4 and TRBJ1-2; D unresolved. Trimming took off 7 bases at V and 4 bases at J, with 25 bases between the two ends. The CDR3 contains 17 residues.

This clonotype has a handful of counts. The gene calls are TRBV24-1 and TRBJ2-1; perhaps TRBD1 as D (5 bases). V was cut by 8 bases and J by 4 bases, with 11 bases left in between. This CDR3 contains 13 residues. CDR1 is KGHDR and CDR2 is SFDVKD in the germline V gene. This CDR3 reads CATNRQGYNEQFF. CDR3 sequence (DNA): TGTGCCACCAATCGCCAGGGTTACAATGAGCAGTTCTTC.